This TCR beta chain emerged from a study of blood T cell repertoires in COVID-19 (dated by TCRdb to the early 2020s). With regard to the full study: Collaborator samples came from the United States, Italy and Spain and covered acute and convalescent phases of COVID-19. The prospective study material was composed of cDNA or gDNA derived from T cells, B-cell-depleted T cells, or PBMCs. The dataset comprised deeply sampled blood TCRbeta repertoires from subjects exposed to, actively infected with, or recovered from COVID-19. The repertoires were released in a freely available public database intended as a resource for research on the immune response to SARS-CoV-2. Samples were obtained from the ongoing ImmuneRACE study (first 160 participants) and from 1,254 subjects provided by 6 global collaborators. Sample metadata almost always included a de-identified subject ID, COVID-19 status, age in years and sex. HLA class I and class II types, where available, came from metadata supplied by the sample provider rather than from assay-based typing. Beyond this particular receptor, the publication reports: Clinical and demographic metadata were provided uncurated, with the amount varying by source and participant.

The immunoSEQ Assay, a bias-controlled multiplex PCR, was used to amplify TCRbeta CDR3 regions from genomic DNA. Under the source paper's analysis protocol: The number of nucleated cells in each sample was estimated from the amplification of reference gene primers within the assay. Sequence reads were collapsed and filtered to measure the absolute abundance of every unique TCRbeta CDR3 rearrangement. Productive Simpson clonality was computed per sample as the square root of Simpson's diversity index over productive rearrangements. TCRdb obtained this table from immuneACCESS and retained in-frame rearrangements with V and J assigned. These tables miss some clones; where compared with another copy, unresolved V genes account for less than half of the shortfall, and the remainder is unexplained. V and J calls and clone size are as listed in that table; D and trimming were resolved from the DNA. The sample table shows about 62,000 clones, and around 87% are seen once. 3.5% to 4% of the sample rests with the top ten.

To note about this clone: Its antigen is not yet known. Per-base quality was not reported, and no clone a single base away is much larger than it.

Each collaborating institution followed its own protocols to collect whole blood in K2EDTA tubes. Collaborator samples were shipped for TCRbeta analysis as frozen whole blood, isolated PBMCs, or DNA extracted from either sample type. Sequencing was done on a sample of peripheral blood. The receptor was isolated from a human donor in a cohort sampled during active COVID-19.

The CDR3 sequence is CASRSAWTAGAVDYGYTF. The nucleotide sequence reads as follows: TGTGCCAGTAGATCGGCGTGGACAGCTGGGGCGGTAGACTATGGCTACACCTTC. The chain was built from TRBV19 and TRBJ1-2; TRBD1 is a possible D gene, resting on 6 matching bases. Trimming removed 6 bases from V and 3 bases from J, leaving 26 bases between the germline ends. The CDR3 runs 18 residues from the cysteine to the phenylalanine. Kept here is only the CDR3 DNA, which spans 54 bases and is read in frame from base 1. CDR1 is given as LNHDA and CDR2 as SQIVND, both from the germline V gene (reference sequence).